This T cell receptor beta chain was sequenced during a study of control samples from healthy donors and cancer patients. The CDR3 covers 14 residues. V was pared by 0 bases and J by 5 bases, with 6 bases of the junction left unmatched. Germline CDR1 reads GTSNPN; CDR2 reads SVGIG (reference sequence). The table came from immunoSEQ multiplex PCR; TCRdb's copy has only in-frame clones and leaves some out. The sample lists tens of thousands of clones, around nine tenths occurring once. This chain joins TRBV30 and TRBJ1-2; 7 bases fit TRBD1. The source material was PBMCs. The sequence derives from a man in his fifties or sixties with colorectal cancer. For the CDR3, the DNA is TGTGCCTGGAGTGTAAAGGGGGCGGGATATGGCTACACCTTC. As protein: CAWSVKGAGYGYTF.